The T cell receptor beta chain under discussion was sequenced for a study of naive and memory T cell subsets. This clonotype came up many times. The SP2 primer and nested alpha and beta constant region primers amplified ligated cDNA in four rounds. A single record per CDR3 protein comes from TCRdb applying MiXCR to the UMI-ligation and nested PCR reads. The sample consists of fewer than 35,000 distinct CDR3 sequences, 6.5% to 8% of them appearing once. Treatment noted: skin biopsy from PPD injection site in Mantoux-positive individual. The library had UMIs added by 3' ligation of an oligonucleotide to TCR cDNA. The receptor was isolated from an adult in good health. This sample comprised skin, obtained from a tuberculin skin test site.

CDR3 in DNA: TGTGCCATCAGTGATCTGGCTAGCGGGGACCAAGAGACCCAGTACTTC. The encoded protein is CAISDLASGDQETQYF. The chain employs TRBV10-3 and TRBJ2-5, with 9 nucleotides matching TRBD2. The CDR3 loop spans 16 amino acids. Unmatched junction bases numbered 5, after V lost 3 bases and J lost 0 bases. Germline lookup yields CDR1 ENHRY and CDR2 SYGVKD.